Given below is one T cell receptor beta chain in context. TCRdb's table, derived via immunoSEQ multiplex PCR, lists solely in-frame clones and lacks some. The sample records some 46,000 clones, 87% being singletons. This sample was taken from a study of OX40 agonist ivuxolimab in advanced cancers. CDR1 is SGHRS and CDR2 is YFSETQ in the germline V gene. Trimming pared 0 bases from V and 0 bases from J, leaving 9 bases between. This CDR3 contains 15 residues. This chain links TRBV5-1 with TRBJ1-1, with TRBD1 as a possible D gene (5 bases). Material: CD4+ or CD8+ T cells sorted from blood, obtained in a trial of the OX40 agonist ivuxolimab. The TCR originated in an adult with an advanced solid tumor such as melanoma, head and neck, liver or kidney cancer. Here the CDR3 DNA reads TGCGCCAGCAGCTTGGGGGACGGGGTGAACACTGAAGCTTTCTTT. This encodes CASSLGDGVNTEAFF.